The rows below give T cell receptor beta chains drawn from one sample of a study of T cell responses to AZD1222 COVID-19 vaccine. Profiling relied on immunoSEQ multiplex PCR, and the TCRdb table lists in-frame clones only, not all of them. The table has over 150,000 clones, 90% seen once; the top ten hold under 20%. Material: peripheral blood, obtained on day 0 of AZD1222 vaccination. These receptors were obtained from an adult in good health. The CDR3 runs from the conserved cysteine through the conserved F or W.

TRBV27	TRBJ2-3	CASSFGTGWSDTQYF
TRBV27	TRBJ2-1	CAIPWCRYNEQFF
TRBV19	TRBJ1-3	CASIGTGIGNTIYF
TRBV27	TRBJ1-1	CASSGTSRLNTEAFF
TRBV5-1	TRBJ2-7	CASSRDGYEQYF
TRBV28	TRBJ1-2	CASSLYLGAGDRYGYTF
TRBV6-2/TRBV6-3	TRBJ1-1	CASSYNHNGGETAFF
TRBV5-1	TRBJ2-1	CASSLGGRGGSNEQFF
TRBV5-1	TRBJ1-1	CASSAGQTYTEAFF
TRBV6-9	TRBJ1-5	CASTLCPIPGKDREMISNQPQHF
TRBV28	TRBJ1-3	CASTTPGASSGNTIYF
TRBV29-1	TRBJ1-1	CSADRGSTEAFF
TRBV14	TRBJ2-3	CASSQDWGSTDTQYF
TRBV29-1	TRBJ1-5	CSIQEYSNQPQHF
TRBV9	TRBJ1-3	CASSKGRPSGNTIYF
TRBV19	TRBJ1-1	CASSHRRGGMNTEAFF
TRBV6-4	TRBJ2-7	CARHLSYEQYF
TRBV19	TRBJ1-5	CASLTGNQPQHF
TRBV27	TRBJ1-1	CASSLWGGNTEAFF
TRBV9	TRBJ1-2	CASTRGGQNLFYGYTF
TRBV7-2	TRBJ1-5	CASSLQSGDNQPQHF
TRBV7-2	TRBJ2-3	CASSRQGKDTQYF
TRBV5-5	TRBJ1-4	CASSLTDAGSPATNEKLFF
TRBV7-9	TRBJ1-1	CASRSVLNTEAFF
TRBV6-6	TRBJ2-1	CASRREWEQFF
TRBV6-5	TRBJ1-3	CASSLGGNTIYF
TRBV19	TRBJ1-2	CASKRGPNYGYTF
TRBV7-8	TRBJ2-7	CASSLLTSGTYEQYF
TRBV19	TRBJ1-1	CASSDLRNTEAFF
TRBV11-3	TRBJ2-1	CASSLRPGVAGPSNEQFF
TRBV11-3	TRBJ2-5	CASSFGGQSQETQYF
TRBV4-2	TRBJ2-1	CASSQDVLGGNEQFF
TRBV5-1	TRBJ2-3	CASSLDQDTQYF
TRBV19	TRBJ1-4	CASSKGWGSTNEKLFF
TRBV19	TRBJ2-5	CASSPGRETQYF
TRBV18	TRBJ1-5	CASSDRDQPQHF
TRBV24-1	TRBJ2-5	CATSDTGTGKDQYF
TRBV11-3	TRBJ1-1	CASSLGSGYTEAFF
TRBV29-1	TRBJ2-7	CSVEVGTAYEQYF
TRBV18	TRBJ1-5	CASSPPTGSKEQPQHF
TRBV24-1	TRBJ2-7	CATSDFEGGSYEQYF
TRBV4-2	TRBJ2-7	CASSQEDRAMSYEQYF
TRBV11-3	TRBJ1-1	CASSLEPGVNTEAFF
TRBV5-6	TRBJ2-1	CASSPRGPPGYEQFF
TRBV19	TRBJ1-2	CATGTGEVYGYTF
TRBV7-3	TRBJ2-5	CASSLNPGETQYF
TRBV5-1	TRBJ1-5	CASSLGSLGQPQHF
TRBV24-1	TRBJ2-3	CATSDRGSGRDTQYF
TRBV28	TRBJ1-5	CASSFTARGNQPQHF
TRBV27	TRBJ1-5	CASSLRDQPQHF
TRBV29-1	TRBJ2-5	CSVPRVQETQYF
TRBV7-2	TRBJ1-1	CASSLINTEAFF
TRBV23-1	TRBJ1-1	CASSQSDRGETEAFF
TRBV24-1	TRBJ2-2	CATSTPLQGGTNTGELFF
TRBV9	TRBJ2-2	CASSVDGGAGELFF
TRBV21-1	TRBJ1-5	CASSKEFISVYSNQPQHF
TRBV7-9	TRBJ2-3	CASSSSLAGGMRDTQYF
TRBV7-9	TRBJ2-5	CASSLQGETQYF
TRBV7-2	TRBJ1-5	CASSSGTVSNQPQHF